This note documents a single T cell receptor (beta chain) sequence. Its antigen is not known. The CDR3 contains 17 residues. Germline values: CDR1 LGHNA, CDR2 YSLEER. V lost 0 bases, J lost 5 bases, and 1 base stayed unmatched. This sample was taken from a study of T cells in localized non-small cell lung cancer. General study points: The study found T cell clonality highest in uninvolved adjacent lung, above tumor. Heterogeneity stays possible, as sequencing covered only one tumor region.

Method: immunoSEQ multiplex PCR; TCRdb's copy keeps in-frame clones and lacks some. This sample has about 40,000 clones; 81% occur once, and the top ten carry approximately 7.4%. V usage is TRBV4-3 and J usage is TRBJ2-1; 16 bases are shared with TRBD2. This sequence originates from a male donor at least 60 years old with stage II lung adenocarcinoma. The material sequenced was peripheral blood mononuclear cells, taken before any cancer treatment. Written as DNA, the CDR3 is TGCGCCAGCAGCCAAGAAGGGACTAGCGGGAGGGACAATGAGCAGTTCTTC. The encoded protein is CASSQEGTSGRDNEQFF.